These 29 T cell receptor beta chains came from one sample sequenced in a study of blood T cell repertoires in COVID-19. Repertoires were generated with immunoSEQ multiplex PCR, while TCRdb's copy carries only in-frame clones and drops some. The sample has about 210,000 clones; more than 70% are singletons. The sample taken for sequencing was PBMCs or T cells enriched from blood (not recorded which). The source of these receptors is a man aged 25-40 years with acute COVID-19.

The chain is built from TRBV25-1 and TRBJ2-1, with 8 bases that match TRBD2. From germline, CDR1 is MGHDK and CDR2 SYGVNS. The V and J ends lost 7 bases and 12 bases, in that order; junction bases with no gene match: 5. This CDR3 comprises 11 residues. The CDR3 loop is CASTGGWVQFF. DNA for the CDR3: TGTGCCAGCACGGGAGGGTGGGTGCAGTTCTTC.

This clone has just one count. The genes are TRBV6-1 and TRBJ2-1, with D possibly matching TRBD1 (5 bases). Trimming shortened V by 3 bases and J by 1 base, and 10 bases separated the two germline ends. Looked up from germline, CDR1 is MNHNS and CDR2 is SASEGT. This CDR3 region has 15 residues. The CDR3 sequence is CASSETQGSYNEQFF. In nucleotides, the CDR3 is TGTGCCAGCAGTGAGACCCAGGGATCCTACAATGAGCAGTTCTTC.

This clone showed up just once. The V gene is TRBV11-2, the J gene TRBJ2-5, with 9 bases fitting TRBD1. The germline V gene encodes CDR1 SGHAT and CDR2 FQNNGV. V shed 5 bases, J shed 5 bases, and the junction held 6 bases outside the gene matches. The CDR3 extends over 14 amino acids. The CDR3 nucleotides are TGTGCCAGCAGCGTCACAGGGGGCGGGGAGACCCAGTACTTC. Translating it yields CASSVTGGGETQYF.

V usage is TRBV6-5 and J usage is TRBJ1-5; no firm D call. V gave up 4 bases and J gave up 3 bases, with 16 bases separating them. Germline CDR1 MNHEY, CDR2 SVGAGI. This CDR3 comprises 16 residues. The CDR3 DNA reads TGTGCCAGCAGTTCCACCCGAATGGCCAACAATCAGCCCCAGCATTTT. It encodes CASSSTRMANNQPQHF.

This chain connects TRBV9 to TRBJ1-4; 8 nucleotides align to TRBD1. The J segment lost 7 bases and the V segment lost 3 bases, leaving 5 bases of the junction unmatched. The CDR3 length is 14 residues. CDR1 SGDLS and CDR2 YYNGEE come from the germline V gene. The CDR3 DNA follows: TGTGCCAGCAGCGCAAAGACAGGGGTTGAAAAACTGTTTTTT. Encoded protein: CASSAKTGVEKLFF.

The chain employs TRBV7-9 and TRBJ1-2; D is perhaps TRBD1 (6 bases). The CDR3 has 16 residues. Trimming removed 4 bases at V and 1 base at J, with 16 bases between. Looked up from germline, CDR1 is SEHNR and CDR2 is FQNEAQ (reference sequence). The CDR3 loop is CASSSTGTRLNYGYTF. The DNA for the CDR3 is TGTGCCAGCAGCTCGACCGGGACAAGGCTTAACTATGGCTACACCTTC. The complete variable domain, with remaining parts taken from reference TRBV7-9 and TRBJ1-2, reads DTGVSQNPRHKITKRGQNVTFRCDPISEHNRLYWYRQTLGQGPEFLTYFQNEAQLEKSRLLSDRFSAERPKGSFSTLEIQRTEQGDSAMYLCASSSTGTRLNYGYTFGSGTRLTVV.

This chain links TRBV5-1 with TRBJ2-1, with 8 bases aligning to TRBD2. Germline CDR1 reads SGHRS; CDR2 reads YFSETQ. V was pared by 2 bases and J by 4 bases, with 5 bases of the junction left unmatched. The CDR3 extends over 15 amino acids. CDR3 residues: CASSLALAVYNEQFF. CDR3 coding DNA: TGCGCCAGCAGCTTAGCACTAGCGGTATACAATGAGCAGTTCTTC.

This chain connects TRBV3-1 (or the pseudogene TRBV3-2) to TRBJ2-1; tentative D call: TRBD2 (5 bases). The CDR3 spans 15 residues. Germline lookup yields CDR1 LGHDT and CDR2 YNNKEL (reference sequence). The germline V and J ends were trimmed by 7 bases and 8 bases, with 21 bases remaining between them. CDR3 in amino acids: CASKRFGGGSDEQFF. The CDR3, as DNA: TGTGCCAGCAAGCGATTTGGTGGCGGGTCGGATGAGCAGTTCTTC.

The CDR3 DNA reads TGCGCCAGCAGCTTGGTTGCGGGGAACACTGAAGCTTTCTTT. Protein: CASSLVAGNTEAFF. This chain uses TRBV5-1 with TRBJ1-1; D gene unclear. CDR1 is SGHRS and CDR2 is YFSETQ in the germline V gene. The CDR3 length is 14 residues. V lost 0 bases to trimming and J lost 1 base, with 7 bases between them.

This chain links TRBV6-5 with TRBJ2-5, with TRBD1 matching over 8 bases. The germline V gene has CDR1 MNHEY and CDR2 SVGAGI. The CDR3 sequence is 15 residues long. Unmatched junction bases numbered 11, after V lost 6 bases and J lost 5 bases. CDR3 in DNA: TGTGCCAGCAGATCCTCGACAGGGGCGGGGGAGACCCAGTACTTC. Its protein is CASRSSTGAGETQYF.

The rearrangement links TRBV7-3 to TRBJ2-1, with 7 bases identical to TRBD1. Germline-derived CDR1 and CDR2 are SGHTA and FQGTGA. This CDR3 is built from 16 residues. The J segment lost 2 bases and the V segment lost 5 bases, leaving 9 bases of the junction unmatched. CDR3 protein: CASSGTTGNPYNEQFF. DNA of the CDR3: TGTGCCAGCAGCGGAACGACAGGGAACCCCTACAATGAGCAGTTCTTC.

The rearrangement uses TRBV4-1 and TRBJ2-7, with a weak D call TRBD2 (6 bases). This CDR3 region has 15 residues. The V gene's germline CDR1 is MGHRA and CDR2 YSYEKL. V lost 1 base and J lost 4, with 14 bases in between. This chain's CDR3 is CASSQVGTSRYEQYF. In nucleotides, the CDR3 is TGCGCCAGCAGCCAAGTCGGCACTAGCAGATACGAGCAGTACTTC.

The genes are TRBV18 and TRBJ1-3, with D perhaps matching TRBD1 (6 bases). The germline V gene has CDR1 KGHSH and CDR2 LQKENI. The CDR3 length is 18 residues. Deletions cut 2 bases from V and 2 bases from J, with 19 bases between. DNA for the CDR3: TGTGCCAGCTCACCAATAGCGCCCACAGGGACAACTGGAAACACCATATATTTT. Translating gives CASSPIAPTGTTGNTIYF.

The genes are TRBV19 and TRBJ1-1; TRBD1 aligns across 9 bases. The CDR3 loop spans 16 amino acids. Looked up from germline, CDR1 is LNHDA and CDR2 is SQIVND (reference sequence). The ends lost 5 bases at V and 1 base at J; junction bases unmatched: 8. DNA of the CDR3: TGTGCCAGTAGTCCCCGGGGACAGGGCCCGAACACTGAAGCTTTCTTT. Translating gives CASSPRGQGPNTEAFF.

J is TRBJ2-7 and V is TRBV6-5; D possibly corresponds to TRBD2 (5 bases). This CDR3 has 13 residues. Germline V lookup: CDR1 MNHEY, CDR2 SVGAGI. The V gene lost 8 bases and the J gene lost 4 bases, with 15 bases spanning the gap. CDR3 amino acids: CASSKRENYEQYF. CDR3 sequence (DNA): TGTGCCAGCTCAAAGAGGGAGAATTACGAGCAGTACTTC.

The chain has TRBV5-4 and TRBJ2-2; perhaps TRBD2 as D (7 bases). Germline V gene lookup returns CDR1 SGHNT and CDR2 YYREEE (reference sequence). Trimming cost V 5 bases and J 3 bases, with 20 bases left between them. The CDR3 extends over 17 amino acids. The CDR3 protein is CASSTRGGRRYTGELFF. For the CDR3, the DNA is TGTGCCAGCAGTACGAGGGGGGGCAGGAGATACACCGGGGAGCTGTTTTTT. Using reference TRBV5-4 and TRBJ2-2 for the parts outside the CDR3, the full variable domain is ETGVTQSPTHLIKTRGQQVTLRCSSQSGHNTVSWYQQALGQGPQFIFQYYREEENGRGNFPPRFSGLQFPNYSSELNVNALELDDSALYLCASSTRGGRRYTGELFFGEGSRLTVL.

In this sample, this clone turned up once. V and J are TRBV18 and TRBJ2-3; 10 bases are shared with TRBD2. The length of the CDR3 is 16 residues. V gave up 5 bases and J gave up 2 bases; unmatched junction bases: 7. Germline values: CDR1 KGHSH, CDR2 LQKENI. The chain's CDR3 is CASSSPSGGSTDTQYF. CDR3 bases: TGTGCCAGCTCATCCCCTAGCGGGGGCTCCACAGATACGCAGTATTTT.

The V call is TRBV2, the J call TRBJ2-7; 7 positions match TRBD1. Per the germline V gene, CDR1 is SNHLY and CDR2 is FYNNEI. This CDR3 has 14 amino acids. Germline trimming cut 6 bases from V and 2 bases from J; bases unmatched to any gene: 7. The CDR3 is CASSLDRPTYEQYF. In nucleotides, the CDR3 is TGTGCCAGCAGCTTGGACAGGCCGACCTACGAGCAGTACTTC.

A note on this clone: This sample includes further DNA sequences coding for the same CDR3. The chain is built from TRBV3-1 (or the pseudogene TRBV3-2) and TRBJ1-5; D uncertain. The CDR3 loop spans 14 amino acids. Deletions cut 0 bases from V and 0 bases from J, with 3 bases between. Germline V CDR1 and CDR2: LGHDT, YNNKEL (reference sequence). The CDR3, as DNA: TGTGCCAGCAGCCAAGACAGTAGCAATCAGCCCCAGCATTTT. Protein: CASSQDSSNQPQHF.

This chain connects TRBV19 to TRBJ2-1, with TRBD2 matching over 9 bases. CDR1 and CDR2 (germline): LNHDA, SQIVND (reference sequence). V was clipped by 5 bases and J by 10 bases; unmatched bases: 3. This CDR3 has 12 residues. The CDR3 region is CASSPGLAEQFF. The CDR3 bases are TGTGCCAGTAGTCCGGGACTAGCAGAGCAGTTCTTC. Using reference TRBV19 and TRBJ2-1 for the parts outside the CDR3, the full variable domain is DGGITQSPKYLFRKEGQNVTLSCEQNLNHDAMYWYRQDPGQGLRLIYYSQIVNDFQKGDIAEGYSVSREKKESFPLTVTSAQKNPTAFYLCASSPGLAEQFFGPGTRLTVL.

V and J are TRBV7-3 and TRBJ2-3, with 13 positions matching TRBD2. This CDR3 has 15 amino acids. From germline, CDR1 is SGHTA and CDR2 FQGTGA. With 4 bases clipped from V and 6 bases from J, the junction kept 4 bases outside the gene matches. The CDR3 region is CASSSETSGGDTQYF. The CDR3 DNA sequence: TGTGCCAGCAGCTCCGAGACTAGCGGGGGGGATACGCAGTATTTT.

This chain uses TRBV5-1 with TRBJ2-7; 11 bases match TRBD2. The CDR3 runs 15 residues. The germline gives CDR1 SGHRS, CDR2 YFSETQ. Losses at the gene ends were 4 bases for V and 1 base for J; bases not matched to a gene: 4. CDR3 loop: CASSDPSGGSYEQYF. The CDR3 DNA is TGCGCCAGCAGCGACCCTAGCGGGGGGTCCTACGAGCAGTACTTC. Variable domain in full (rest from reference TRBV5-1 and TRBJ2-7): KAGVTQTPRYLIKTRGQQVTLSCSPISGHRSVSWYQQTPGQGLQFLFEYFSETQRNKGNFPGRFSGRQFSNSRSEMNVSTLELGDSALYLCASSDPSGGSYEQYFGPGTRLTVT.

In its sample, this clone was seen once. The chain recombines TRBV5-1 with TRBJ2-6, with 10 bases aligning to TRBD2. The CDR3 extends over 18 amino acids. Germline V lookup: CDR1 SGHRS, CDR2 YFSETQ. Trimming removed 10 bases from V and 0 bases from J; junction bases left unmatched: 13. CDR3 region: CASASLAGAASGANVLTF. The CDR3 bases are TGCGCCTCAGCATCCCTAGCGGGGGCCGCCTCTGGGGCCAACGTCCTGACTTTC.

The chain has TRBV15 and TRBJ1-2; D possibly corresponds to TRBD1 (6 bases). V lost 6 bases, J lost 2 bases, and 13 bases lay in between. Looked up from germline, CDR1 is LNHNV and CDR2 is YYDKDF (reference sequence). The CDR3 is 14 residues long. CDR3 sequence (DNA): TGTGCCACCAGGCCTGATCAGGGGAACTATGGCTACACCTTC. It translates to CATRPDQGNYGYTF.

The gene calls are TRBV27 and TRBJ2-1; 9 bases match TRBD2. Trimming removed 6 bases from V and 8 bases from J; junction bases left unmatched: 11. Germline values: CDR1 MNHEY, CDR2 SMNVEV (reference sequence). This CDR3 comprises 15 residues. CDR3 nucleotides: TGTGCCAGCAGCCCCTCGGCGGGGGGGGCCGATGAGCAGTTCTTC. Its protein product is CASSPSAGGADEQFF.

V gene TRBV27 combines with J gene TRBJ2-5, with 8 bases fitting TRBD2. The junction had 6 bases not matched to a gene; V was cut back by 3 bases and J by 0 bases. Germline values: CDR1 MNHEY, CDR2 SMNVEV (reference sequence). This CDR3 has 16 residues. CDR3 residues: CASSFQRGSYQETQYF. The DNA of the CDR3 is TGTGCCAGCAGTTTCCAGCGGGGGAGTTACCAAGAGACCCAGTACTTC.

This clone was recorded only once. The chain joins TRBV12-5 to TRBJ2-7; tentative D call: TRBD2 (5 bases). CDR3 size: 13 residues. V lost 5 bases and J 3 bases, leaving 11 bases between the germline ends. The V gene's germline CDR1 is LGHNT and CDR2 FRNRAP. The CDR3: CASGTPGYYEQYF. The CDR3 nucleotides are TGTGCTAGTGGTACGCCGGGATACTACGAGCAGTACTTC.

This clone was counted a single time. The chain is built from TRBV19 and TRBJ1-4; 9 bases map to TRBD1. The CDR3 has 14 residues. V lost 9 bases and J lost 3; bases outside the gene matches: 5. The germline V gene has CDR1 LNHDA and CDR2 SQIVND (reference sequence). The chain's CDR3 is CASKQGASNEKLFF. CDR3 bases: TGTGCCAGCAAACAGGGGGCGTCTAATGAAAAACTGTTTTTT. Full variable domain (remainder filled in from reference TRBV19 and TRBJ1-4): DGGITQSPKYLFRKEGQNVTLSCEQNLNHDAMYWYRQDPGQGLRLIYYSQIVNDFQKGDIAEGYSVSREKKESFPLTVTSAQKNPTAFYLCASKQGASNEKLFFGSGTQLSVL.

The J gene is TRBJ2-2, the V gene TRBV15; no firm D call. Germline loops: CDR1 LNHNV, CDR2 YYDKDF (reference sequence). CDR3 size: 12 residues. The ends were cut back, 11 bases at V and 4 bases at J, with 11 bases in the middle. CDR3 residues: CASSSGTGELFF. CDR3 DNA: TGTGCCTCCTCGTCGGGCACCGGGGAGCTGTTTTTT.